Below are 30 T cell receptor beta chains sequenced from a single sample in a study of blood T cell repertoires in COVID-19. The protocol was immunoSEQ multiplex PCR, while the TCRdb copy is restricted to in-frame clones and leaves out a portion. The sample lists 200,000 to 250,000 clones, around 80% seen once, with under 2% in the top ten. The sample taken for sequencing was PBMCs or T cells enriched from blood (not recorded which). The receptors were gathered from a man aged 55 to 70 who had recovered from COVID-19.

This clone has a handful of counts. The chain couples TRBV7-9 to TRBJ1-2; D gene uncertain. Germline CDR1 SEHNR, CDR2 FQNEAQ (reference sequence). The V gene lost 5 bases and the J gene lost 4 bases, with 17 bases spanning the gap. The CDR3 is 15 amino acids. In DNA form, the CDR3 reads TGTGCCAGCAGCCCCGGGGAGGGCGGGAGCTATGGCTACACCTTC. Its translation: CASSPGEGGSYGYTF.

The chain carries TRBV12-3 or TRBV12-4 and TRBJ2-7; D perhaps matches TRBD1 (5 bases). This CDR3 region has 13 residues. V lost 4 bases, J lost 0 bases, and 7 bases lay in between. DNA of the CDR3: TGTGCCAGCAGTTCAGGGCTCTCCTACGAGCAGTACTTC. This sequence encodes CASSSGLSYEQYF.

The chain carries TRBV5-1 and TRBJ2-1, with D hard to call. Trimming removed 3 bases from V and 9 bases from J, with 13 bases in between. The CDR3 length is 13 residues. Germline loops: CDR1 SGHRS, CDR2 YFSETQ. CDR3 amino acids: CASSYNEKSEQFF. The CDR3 nucleotides read TGCGCCAGCAGCTACAACGAAAAAAGTGAGCAGTTCTTC.

The chain recombines TRBV27 with TRBJ2-5; D is uncertain. The CDR3 runs 14 residues. V lost 5 bases, J lost 1 base, and 11 bases lay in between. Germline V gene data show CDR1 as MNHEY and CDR2 as SMNVEV (reference sequence). The CDR3 DNA is TGTGCCAGCAGTAAACAGTATGCCCAAGAGACCCAGTACTTC. Translated: CASSKQYAQETQYF.

The chain uses TRBV11-2 and TRBJ1-1; D is uncertain. V was clipped by 5 bases and J by 11 bases, with 15 bases between them. CDR1 is SGHAT and CDR2 is FQNNGV in the germline V gene. The CDR3 runs to 12 residues. CDR3 amino acids: CASSPNTIGAFF. The DNA of the CDR3 is TGTGCCAGCAGCCCAAACACCATCGGGGCTTTCTTT.

CDR3: CASTPLEGGGTGELFF. DNA for the CDR3: TGCGCCAGCACCCCCCTGGAAGGGGGCGGCACCGGGGAGCTGTTTTTT. This sequence joins TRBV5-1 and TRBJ2-2, with TRBD1 matching over 7 bases. With V trimmed by 6 bases and J by 4 bases, 12 bases remained unmatched. The germline V gene has CDR1 SGHRS and CDR2 YFSETQ. The CDR3 totals 16 residues.

J is TRBJ2-1 and V is TRBV29-1; the match to TRBD1 covers 8 bases. Germline trimming cut 5 bases from V and 2 bases from J; bases unmatched to any gene: 8. The germline V gene has CDR1 SQVTM and CDR2 ANQGSEA. This CDR3 contains 15 residues. CDR3 protein: CSVLGTGQAYNEQFF. The CDR3, as DNA: TGCAGCGTTCTCGGGACAGGCCAGGCCTACAATGAGCAGTTCTTC.

The chain recombines TRBV11-3 with TRBJ2-7; 11 nucleotides match TRBD2. Trimming removed 3 bases from V and 2 bases from J; junction bases left unmatched: 9. Germline-derived CDR1 and CDR2 are SGHNT and YENEEA. The length of the CDR3 is 17 residues. The CDR3 bases are TGTGCCAGCAGCTTTTATCCCGCTAGCGGGGGGCCCTACGAGCAGTACTTC. It is translated as CASSFYPASGGPYEQYF. Using reference TRBV11-3 and TRBJ2-7 for the parts outside the CDR3, the full variable domain is EAGVVQSPRYKIIEKKQPVAFWCNPISGHNTLYWYLQNLGQGPELLIRYENEEAVDDSQLPKDRFSAERLKGVDSTLKIQPAELGDSAVYLCASSFYPASGGPYEQYFGPGTRLTVT.

This clone was seen a single time. The rearrangement joins TRBV19 to TRBJ2-3; TRBD2 aligns across 9 bases. This CDR3 is 16 amino acids long. Germline loops: CDR1 LNHDA, CDR2 SQIVND (reference sequence). V was pared by 3 bases and J by 0 bases, with 4 bases of the junction left unmatched. The CDR3 DNA reads TGTGCCAGTAGTATCCGCGGGACTAGCAGCACAGATACGCAGTATTTT. It translates to CASSIRGTSSTDTQYF.

The J gene is TRBJ1-2, the V gene TRBV9; TRBD1 agrees at 7 bases. With 3 bases clipped from V and 3 bases from J, the junction kept 8 bases outside the gene matches. Germline V gene data show CDR1 as SGDLS and CDR2 as YYNGEE. The CDR3 contains 15 residues. CDR3 region: CASSATGNNHYGYTF. CDR3 coding DNA: TGTGCCAGCAGCGCGACAGGGAATAATCACTATGGCTACACCTTC.

The rearrangement joins TRBV4-2 to TRBJ2-7; 7 bases are shared with TRBD1. The CDR3 sequence is 16 residues long. CDR1 and CDR2 from the germline V gene are LGHNA and YNFKEQ. V lost 4 bases to trimming and J lost 0 bases; unmatched junction nucleotides: 9. CDR3 nucleotides: TGTGCCAGCAGCCGATCCGGGACAGCCACCTCCTACGAGCAGTACTTC. Protein: CASSRSGTATSYEQYF.

This chain connects TRBV11-2 to TRBJ2-1; TRBD1 might be the D (5 bases). The germline V and J ends were trimmed by 5 bases and 5 bases, with 13 bases remaining between them. The CDR3 runs 14 residues. Germline-derived CDR1 and CDR2 are SGHAT and FQNNGV. The chain's CDR3 is CASSLQTVNNEQFF. As DNA, the CDR3 is TGTGCCAGCAGCCTGCAGACAGTAAACAATGAGCAGTTCTTC. Full variable domain (outside the CDR3, taken from reference TRBV11-2 and TRBJ2-1): EAGVAQSPRYKIIEKRQSVAFWCNPISGHATLYWYQQILGQGPKLLIQFQNNGVVDDSQLPKDRFSAERLKGVDSTLKIQPAKLEDSAVYLCASSLQTVNNEQFFGPGTRLTVL.

The chain couples TRBV7-9 to TRBJ1-1; D may be TRBD1 (5 bases). Germline CDR1 SEHNR, CDR2 FQNEAQ (reference sequence). This CDR3 comprises 15 residues. Trimming took 1 base from V and 5 from J, leaving 14 bases between them. The CDR3 bases are TGTGCCAGCAGCTTAGGGGGAGGGGCTCGGACTGAAGCTTTCTTT. Its protein product is CASSLGGGARTEAFF. Full variable domain (remainder filled in from reference TRBV7-9 and TRBJ1-1): DTGVSQNPRHKITKRGQNVTFRCDPISEHNRLYWYRQTLGQGPEFLTYFQNEAQLEKSRLLSDRFSAERPKGSFSTLEIQRTEQGDSAMYLCASSLGGGARTEAFFGQGTRLTVV.

This chain links TRBV2 with TRBJ2-1, with a possible D match to TRBD2 (6 bases). CDR3 length equals 16 residues. The germline CDR1 and CDR2 sequences are SNHLY and FYNNEI. V shed 2 bases and J shed 6 bases, with 17 bases lying between them. The CDR3 DNA reads TGTGCCAGCAGTGAATGGGGGACTCAGGCCCTCAATGAGCAGTTCTTC. As protein: CASSEWGTQALNEQFF.

The gene calls are TRBV27 and TRBJ1-6; 12 positions match TRBD1. The V and J ends lost 5 bases and 10 bases, in that order; junction bases with no gene match: 6. The CDR3 totals 15 residues. Looked up from germline, CDR1 is MNHEY and CDR2 is SMNVEV (reference sequence). The CDR3 nucleotides read TGTGCCAGCAGTCTAACCGGGACAGGGGGCTCACCCCTCCACTTT. Protein sequence: CASSLTGTGGSPLHF.

The V gene is TRBV2, the J gene TRBJ2-1; D remains unclear. The CDR3 runs to 12 residues. Trimming pared 5 bases from V and 7 bases from J, leaving 9 bases between. Germline CDR1 is SNHLY and CDR2 is FYNNEI. In DNA, the CDR3 is TGTGCCAGCAGTTCGAGATCAAATGAGCAGTTCTTC. It yields the protein CASSSRSNEQFF.

The chain couples TRBV29-1 to TRBJ2-3; tentatively, D is TRBD2 (5 bases). V was cut by 6 bases and J by 3 bases, with 10 bases left in between. The CDR3 sequence is 12 residues long. CDR1 SQVTM and CDR2 ANQGSEA come from the germline V gene. CDR3 region: CSVEGWTDTQYF. The CDR3 DNA is TGCAGCGTCGAGGGTTGGACAGATACGCAGTATTTT.

This chain's CDR3 is CATSDSPQGDPSGYTF. In DNA form, the CDR3 reads TGTGCCACCAGTGATTCGCCACAGGGGGACCCTTCTGGCTACACCTTC. The chain is built from TRBV24-1 and TRBJ1-2; 8 bases are a match to TRBD1. The germline V gene encodes CDR1 KGHDR and CDR2 SFDVKD. CDR3 length: 16 amino acids. V shed 2 bases and J 7 bases; nucleotides not matched to a gene: 11.

The chain joins TRBV12-3 or TRBV12-4 to TRBJ2-7, with D unclear. The ends were cut back, 8 bases at V and 2 bases at J, with 7 bases in the middle. The CDR3 extends over 11 amino acids. The CDR3 DNA follows: TGTGCCAGCGCCCGGGCCTACGAGCAGTACTTC. Its translation is CASARAYEQYF.

The rearrangement links TRBV27 to TRBJ2-7; 10 bases match TRBD1. The CDR3 is made up of 16 amino acids. Per germline, CDR1 MNHEY and CDR2 SMNVEV (reference sequence). V dropped 7 bases and J dropped 7; count of bases not matched to a gene: 16. CDR3 nucleotides: TGTGCCAGCACCTCCTTCCGAGACAGGGGGCCGCGGGAGCAGTACTTC. Its protein product is CASTSFRDRGPREQYF.

This chain uses TRBV10-2 with TRBJ2-7; TRBD1 agrees at 10 bases. Germline CDR1 is WSHSY and CDR2 is SAAADI. CDR3 length: 15 residues. J lost 3 bases, V lost 6 bases, and 8 bases had no gene match. DNA for the CDR3: TGCGCCAGCAGCCACCGGGACAGGGGAAACTACGAGCAGTACTTC. It translates to CASSHRDRGNYEQYF.

This clone was detected only a few times. V and J are TRBV6-2 or TRBV6-3 and TRBJ2-7; TRBD1 is a possible D gene (5 bases). The CDR3 contains 15 residues. Germline V CDR1 and CDR2: MNHEY, SVGEGT. Trimming shortened V by 6 bases and J by 3 bases, and 18 bases separated the two germline ends. The CDR3 is CASSPYPGPYYEQYF. CDR3 nucleotide sequence: TGTGCCAGCAGCCCGTACCCAGGGCCGTACTACGAGCAGTACTTC.

This chain joins TRBV11-2 and TRBJ2-1; D gene unclear. The germline gives CDR1 SGHAT, CDR2 FQNNGV. V lost 5 bases, J lost 9 bases, and 11 bases lay in between. The CDR3 loop spans 12 amino acids. CDR3: CASSDNSAEQFF. CDR3 bases: TGTGCCAGCAGCGACAATTCAGCTGAGCAGTTCTTC.

The chain is built from TRBV25-1 and TRBJ1-1; 8 positions agree with TRBD1. This CDR3 comprises 13 residues. J gave up 4 bases and V 5 bases, and 3 bases lay outside the gene matches. In germline, CDR1 is MGHDK, CDR2 SYGVNS. The CDR3 region has the DNA TGTGCCAGCAGTAGACAGGGGTCCACTGAAGCTTTCTTT. It encodes CASSRQGSTEAFF. The entire variable domain, with the rest obtained from reference TRBV25-1 and TRBJ1-1, is as follows: EADIYQTPRYLVIGTGKKITLECSQTMGHDKMYWYQQDPGMELHLIHYSYGVNSTEKGDLSSESTVSRIRTEHFPLTLESARPSHTSQYLCASSRQGSTEAFFGQGTRLTVV.

V is TRBV7-2 and J is TRBJ2-7; maybe TRBD1 (5 bases). The CDR3 is made up of 13 amino acids. CDR1 and CDR2 from the germline V gene are SGHTA and FQGNSA. Deletions cut 5 bases from V and 2 bases from J, with 10 bases between. CDR3 in amino acids: CASSRTTTYEQYF. The CDR3 nucleotides read TGTGCCAGCAGCCGGACAACCACCTACGAGCAGTACTTC.

The chain links TRBV24-1 to TRBJ2-2, with TRBD1 identical over 8 bases. V was pared by 3 bases and J by 3 bases, with 8 bases of the junction left unmatched. The CDR3 is made up of 17 amino acids. Germline V gene sequence: CDR1 KGHDR, CDR2 SFDVKD. The CDR3 reads CATSDPWTGIDTGELFF. The CDR3 DNA follows: TGTGCCACCAGTGATCCTTGGACAGGGATCGACACCGGGGAGCTGTTTTTT.

The rearrangement uses TRBV30 and TRBJ2-2; possibly TRBD1 for D (6 bases). V lost 2 bases and J lost 2, with 12 bases in between. The CDR3 extends over 15 amino acids. CDR1 is GTSNPN, CDR2 SVGIG, per germline (reference sequence). The CDR3 bases are TGTGCCTGGAGTCAGGACAGAATAAACACCGGGGAGCTGTTTTTT. Protein: CAWSQDRINTGELFF.

The chain recombines TRBV5-1 with TRBJ1-1; tentatively, D is TRBD1 (6 bases). The CDR3 has 14 amino acids. V was trimmed by 5 bases and J by 0 bases, leaving 11 bases between them. CDR1 and CDR2 from the germline V gene are SGHRS and YFSETQ. CDR3 sequence (DNA): TGCGCCAGCAGTAAGGACAGAGTGAACACTGAAGCTTTCTTT. It encodes CASSKDRVNTEAFF.

V and J are TRBV2 and TRBJ1-4; maybe TRBD1 (5 bases). V shed 7 bases and J shed 5 bases, with 8 bases lying between them. The germline V gene encodes CDR1 SNHLY and CDR2 FYNNEI. The CDR3 has 12 residues. Here the CDR3 DNA reads TGTGCCAGCACAGGGAAAAATGAAAAACTGTTTTTT. Residues: CASTGKNEKLFF.

V gene TRBV11-2 combines with J gene TRBJ1-1, with 10 bases aligning to TRBD1. Trimming at V came to 0 bases and at J to 4 bases, leaving 2 bases not matched to a gene. Germline V gene lookup returns CDR1 SGHAT and CDR2 FQNNGV. The CDR3 has 15 residues. This chain's CDR3 is CASSLEGQGLTEAFF. The CDR3 bases are TGTGCCAGCAGCTTAGAGGGACAGGGGCTCACTGAAGCTTTCTTT. The full variable domain, completed using reference TRBV11-2 and TRBJ1-1, is EAGVAQSPRYKIIEKRQSVAFWCNPISGHATLYWYQQILGQGPKLLIQFQNNGVVDDSQLPKDRFSAERLKGVDSTLKIQPAKLEDSAVYLCASSLEGQGLTEAFFGQGTRLTVV.